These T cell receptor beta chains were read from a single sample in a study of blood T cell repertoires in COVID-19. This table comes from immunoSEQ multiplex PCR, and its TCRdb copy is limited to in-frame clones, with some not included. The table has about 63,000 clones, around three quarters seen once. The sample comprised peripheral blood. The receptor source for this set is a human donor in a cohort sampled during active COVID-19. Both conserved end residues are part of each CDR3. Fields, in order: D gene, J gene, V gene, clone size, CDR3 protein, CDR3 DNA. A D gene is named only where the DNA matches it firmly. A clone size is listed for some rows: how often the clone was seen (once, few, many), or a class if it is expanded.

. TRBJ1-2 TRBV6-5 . CASSPREGSGYTF TGTGCCAGCAGCCCCCGGGAGGGATCGGGCTACACCTTC
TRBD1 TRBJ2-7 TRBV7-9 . CASSLERGGTRQGASEQYF TGTGCCAGCAGCTTAGAGAGAGGAGGGACCCGGCAGGGGGCGAGTGAGCAGTACTTC
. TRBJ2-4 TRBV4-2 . CASSRRTGNIQYF TGTGCCAGCAGCCGCCGAACAGGAAACATTCAGTACTTC
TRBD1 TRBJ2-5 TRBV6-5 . CASRSGTGEETQYF TGTGCCAGCAGGTCCGGGACAGGGGAAGAGACCCAGTACTTC
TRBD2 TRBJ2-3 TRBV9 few CASSVGTSGRTDTQYF TGTGCCAGCAGCGTAGGGACTAGCGGGAGGACAGATACGCAGTATTTT
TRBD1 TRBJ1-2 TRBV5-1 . CASSAGQGNYGYTF TGCGCCAGCAGCGCCGGACAGGGGAACTATGGCTACACCTTC
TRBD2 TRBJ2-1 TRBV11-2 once CASSNSGRALNEQFF TGTGCCAGCAGCAATAGCGGGAGGGCCCTCAATGAGCAGTTCTTC
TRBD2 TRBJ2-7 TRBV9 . CASSVGLAGGHEQYF TGTGCCAGCAGCGTAGGTCTAGCGGGAGGACACGAGCAGTACTTC
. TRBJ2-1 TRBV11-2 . CASSSIGGGGNNNEQFF TGTGCCAGCAGCTCCATAGGGGGGGGCGGGAACAACAATGAGCAGTTCTTC
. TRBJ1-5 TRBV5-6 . CASSSEVDRGRMPQHF TGTGCCAGCAGCTCAGAAGTGGACCGAGGGCGTATGCCCCAGCATTTT
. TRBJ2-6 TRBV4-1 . CASSQVGRRLSSGANVLTF TGCGCCAGCAGCCAAGTCGGTCGGCGGCTCTCCTCTGGGGCCAACGTCCTGACTTTC
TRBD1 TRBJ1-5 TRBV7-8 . CASSPTWTGPGQPQHF TGTGCCAGCAGCCCCACGTGGACAGGGCCAGGACAGCCCCAGCATTTT
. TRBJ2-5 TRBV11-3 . CASSLGGSDQETQYF TGTGCCAGCAGCTTAGGGGGCAGCGACCAAGAGACCCAGTACTTC
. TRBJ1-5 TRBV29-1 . CSVGSGNQPQHF TGCAGCGTTGGTTCGGGCAATCAGCCCCAGCATTTT
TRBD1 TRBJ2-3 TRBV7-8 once CASGGTGQYF TGTGCCTCTGGCGGGACAGGACAGTATTTT
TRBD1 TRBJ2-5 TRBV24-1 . CATSVGDSQETQYF TGTGCCACCAGTGTTGGGGACAGTCAAGAGACCCAGTACTTC
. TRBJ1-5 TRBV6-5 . CASRGDTSNQPQHF TGTGCCAGCAGGGGGGACACTAGCAATCAGCCCCAGCATTTT
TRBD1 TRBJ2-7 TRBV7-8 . CASTRQGYEQYF TGTGCCAGCACCAGACAGGGCTACGAGCAGTACTTC
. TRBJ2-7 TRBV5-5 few CASSSFPRGREYEQYF TGTGCCAGCAGCTCATTCCCCAGGGGACGAGAGTACGAGCAGTACTTC
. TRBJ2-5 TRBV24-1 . CATSESGLGETQYF TGTGCCACCAGTGAGTCGGGTCTCGGGGAGACCCAGTACTTC
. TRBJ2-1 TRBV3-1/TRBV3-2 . CASKDIRNEQFF TGTGCCAGCAAAGACATCCGCAATGAGCAGTTCTTC
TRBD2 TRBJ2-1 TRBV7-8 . CASSSLGGSGSNEQFF TGTGCCAGCAGCTCCCTCGGGGGTAGCGGGAGTAATGAGCAGTTCTTC
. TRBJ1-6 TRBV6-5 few CASSLGGSNSPLHF TGTGCCAGCTCTCTAGGAGGGTCGAATTCACCCCTCCACTTT
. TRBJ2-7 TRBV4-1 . CASSQAPTYEQYF TGCGCCAGCAGCCAGGCCCCGACCTACGAGCAGTACTTC
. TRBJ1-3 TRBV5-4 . CASSSAERRSGNTIYF TGTGCCAGCAGCTCCGCGGAGCGCCGCTCTGGAAACACCATATATTTT
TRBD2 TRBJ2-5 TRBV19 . CASNPSGMGGTQYF TGTGCCAGTAACCCTAGCGGGATGGGGGGGACCCAGTACTTC
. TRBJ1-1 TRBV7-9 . CASSLGGGNTEAFF TGTGCCAGCAGCCTAGGGGGAGGGAACACTGAAGCTTTCTTT
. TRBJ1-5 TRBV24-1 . CATSDKQGGQPQHF TGTGCCACCAGTGACAAACAGGGCGGTCAGCCCCAGCATTTT
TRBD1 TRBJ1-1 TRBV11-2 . CASSTGTVNTEAFF TGTGCCAGCAGCACAGGGACAGTTAACACTGAAGCTTTCTTT
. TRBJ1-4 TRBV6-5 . CASSLGQNNEKLFF TGTGCCAGCAGCCTGGGACAAAATAATGAAAAACTGTTTTTT
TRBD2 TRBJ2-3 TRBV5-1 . CASSSAVAGVTTDTQYF TGCGCCAGCAGCTCGGCCGTAGCGGGAGTGACCACAGATACGCAGTATTTT
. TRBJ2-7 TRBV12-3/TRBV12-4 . CASSAGGYEQYF TGTGCCAGCAGCGCAGGGGGGTACGAGCAGTACTTC